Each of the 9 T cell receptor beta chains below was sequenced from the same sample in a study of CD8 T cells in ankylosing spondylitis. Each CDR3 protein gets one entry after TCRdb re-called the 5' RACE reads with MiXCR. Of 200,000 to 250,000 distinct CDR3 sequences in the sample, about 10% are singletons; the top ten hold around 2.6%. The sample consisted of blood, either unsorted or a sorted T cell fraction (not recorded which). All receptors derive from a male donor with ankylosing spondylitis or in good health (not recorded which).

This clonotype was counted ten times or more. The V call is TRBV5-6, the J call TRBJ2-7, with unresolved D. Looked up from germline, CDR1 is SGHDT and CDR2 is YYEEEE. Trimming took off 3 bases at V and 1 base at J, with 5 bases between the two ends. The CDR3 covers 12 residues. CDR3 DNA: TGTGCCAGCAGCTACACTTCCTACGAGCAGTACTTC. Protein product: CASSYTSYEQYF.

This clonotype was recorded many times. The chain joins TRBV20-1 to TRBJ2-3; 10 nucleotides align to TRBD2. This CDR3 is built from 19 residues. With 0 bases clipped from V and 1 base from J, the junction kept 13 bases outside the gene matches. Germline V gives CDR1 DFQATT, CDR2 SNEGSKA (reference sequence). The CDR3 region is CSARDQWRSGTSGTDTQYF. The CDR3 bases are TGCAGTGCTAGAGATCAGTGGCGGTCCGGGACTAGCGGCACAGATACGCAGTATTTT.

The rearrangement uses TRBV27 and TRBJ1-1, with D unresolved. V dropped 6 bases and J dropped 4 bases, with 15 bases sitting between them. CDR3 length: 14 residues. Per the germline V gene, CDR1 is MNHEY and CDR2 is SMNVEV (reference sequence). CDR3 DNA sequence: TGTGCCAGCAGCCCCCTAGCAGTATCCACTGAAGCTTTCTTT. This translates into CASSPLAVSTEAFF.

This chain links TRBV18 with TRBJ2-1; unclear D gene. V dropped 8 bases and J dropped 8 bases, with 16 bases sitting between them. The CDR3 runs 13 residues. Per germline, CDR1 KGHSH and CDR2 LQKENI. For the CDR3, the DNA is TGTGCCAGCATATCCCGGCCCTCCGATGAGCAGTTCTTC. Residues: CASISRPSDEQFF.

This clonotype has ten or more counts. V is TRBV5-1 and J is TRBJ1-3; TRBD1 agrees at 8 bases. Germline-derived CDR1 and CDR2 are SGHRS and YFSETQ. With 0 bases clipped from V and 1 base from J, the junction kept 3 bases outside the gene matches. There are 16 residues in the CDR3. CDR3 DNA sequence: TGCGCCAGCAGCTTGGACCGACAGGGGTCTGGAAACACCATATATTTT. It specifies CASSLDRQGSGNTIYF.

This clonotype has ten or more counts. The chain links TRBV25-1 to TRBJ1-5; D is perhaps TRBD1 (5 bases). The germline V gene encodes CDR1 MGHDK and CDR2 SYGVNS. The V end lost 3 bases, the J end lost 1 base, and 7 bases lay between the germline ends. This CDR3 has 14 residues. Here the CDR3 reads CASSESGSNQPQHF. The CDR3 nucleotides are TGTGCCAGCAGTGAGTCAGGGAGCAATCAGCCCCAGCATTTT.

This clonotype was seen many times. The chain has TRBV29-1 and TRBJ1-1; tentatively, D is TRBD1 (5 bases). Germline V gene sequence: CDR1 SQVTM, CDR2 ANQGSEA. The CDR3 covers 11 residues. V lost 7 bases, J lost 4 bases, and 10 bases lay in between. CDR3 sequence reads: CSAGGPTEAFF. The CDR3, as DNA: TGCAGCGCGGGGGGACCCACTGAAGCTTTCTTT.

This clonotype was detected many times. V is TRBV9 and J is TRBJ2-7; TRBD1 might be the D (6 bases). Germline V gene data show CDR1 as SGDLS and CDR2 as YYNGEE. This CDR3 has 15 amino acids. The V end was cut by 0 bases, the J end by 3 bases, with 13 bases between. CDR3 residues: CASSVGVTGYYEQYF. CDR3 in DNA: TGTGCCAGCAGCGTAGGAGTGACAGGATACTACGAGCAGTACTTC.

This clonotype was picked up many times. The CDR3 sequence is CASSPRQGGTDTQYF. CDR3 nucleotides: TGTGCCAGCAGCCCCCGTCAGGGGGGCACAGATACGCAGTATTTT. This sequence joins TRBV18 and TRBJ2-3, with 7 bases lining up with TRBD1. V lost 8 bases to trimming and J lost 1 base; unmatched junction nucleotides: 9. The CDR3 sequence is 15 residues long. Germline V CDR1 and CDR2: KGHSH, LQKENI.